This T cell receptor (beta chain) was retrieved from a study of cytomegalovirus exposure and HLA in healthy donors (dated by TCRdb to the late 2010s). Study-level background: An earlier analysis of fewer than 750 of the donors reported under 300 Gb of sequence data and 117 million unique TCR beta sequences obtained from around 190 million T cells. Roughly 300 gigabases of sequencing data and 80 million or so unique TCR sequences were included in an early release covering about 700 HLA-typed donors. Among the roughly 400 genotyped donors, roughly 80% belonged to the genetic ancestry cluster associated with self-reported Caucasian donors. The study aimed to test whether signatures of past pathogen exposure could be identified by cataloging public T cell receptors. The study profiled the T cell repertoires of under 700 subjects by immunosequencing and related them to cytomegalovirus serostatus. Besides the first cohort of 666 subjects, a separate validation cohort made up of around 120 different subjects was used. High-throughput TCR immunosequencing, statistical association of individual TCRs with disease status, and machine learning were combined to predict cytomegalovirus infection status. A later analysis re-examined previously published TCR beta repertoires from 610 or so donors and added high-resolution HLA genotyping to investigate patterns of TCR occurrence. In the later analysis, no new phenotypic data were used to find candidate immune exposures; instead, reliance was placed on TCR beta sequences and their occurrence across donors. An earlier analysis of 587 of the donors used high-throughput TCR beta sequencing to judge whether each TCR beta V gene segment behaved as functional or pseudogenic. Donor age, sex, ethnicity and CMV serostatus were collected together with the repertoire data. A later genetic analysis used genome-wide SNP genotypes for about three fifths of the 666 donors, treating that subset as a discovery cohort. Every repertoire in the discovery cohort had been generated on one and the same sequencing platform. HLA typing included class I and class II loci at four-digit resolution. The number of donors typed differed by locus, with 629-630 for A, B, C, DRB1 and DQB1, more than 500 for DQA1, over 600 for DPA1, and under 490 for DPB1. Five DR-DQ haplotypes were treated as single units for association and clustering because of strong linkage in the cohort. On average, around 240,000 unique TCR beta nucleotide sequences were sequenced per donor among about 400 genotyped donors of the cohort, with 15% to 20% of those sequences being non-productive. Beyond this particular receptor, the publication reports: Roughly uniform sequencing depth across donors was assumed in presence/absence analyses, although this assumption may not hold. HLA typing was unavailable for some donors at each locus, so association tests used only the typed subset. The only immune exposure information available for the cohort was CMV serostatus. A cluster of highly shared sequence variants was judged likely to represent a technical artifact of the sequencing pipeline. According to a later analysis, most CMV-associated TCR beta chains appeared to be HLA-restricted, and the HLA associations seemed to be driven largely by CMV exposure. According to a later genetic analysis, donors in an Asian-associated ancestry cluster had fewer N-insertions in productive TCRs than the roughly 670-donor mean. Most TCR sequences were observed very rarely across donors, whereas some public TCRs were present in many individuals. Compared with equally common non-associated chains, HLA-associated TCR beta chains in a later analysis were more clonally expanded and had lower generation probabilities. The 87-base-pair reads could not distinguish some IMGT-functional V segments, including TRBV6-2 and TRBV6-3, so those segments were excluded. A later genetic analysis associated a missense DCLRE1C variant with V-gene and J-gene trimming of TCR beta chains, and an independent cohort replicated the association. The earlier analysis of some 540 of the donors excluded 15 to 20 rarely observed V segments, including chromosome 9 orphons, because counts were too low. A further reported finding was that TCR beta sequences accurately predicted the HLA-A and HLA-B alleles for most subjects in the first cohort. This cohort had only TCR beta chains sequenced, and the lack of alpha or paired-chain data limited which features could be detected. Correlated functional status among segregating V segments might reflect linkage disequilibrium, but an unknown experimental factor could not be ruled out. The authors suggested that the approach could potentially be generalized to other disease states and immunological phenotypes. A later analysis reported that several top co-occurrence clusters appeared linked to parvovirus B19, influenza, CMV and Epstein-Barr virus. In the study, 164 TCR beta chains were listed as associated with cytomegalovirus. Assigning TCR associations to individual alleles was difficult when HLA alleles, especially DR and DQ, strongly co-occurred. In vitro tests confirmed that a few of the cytomegalovirus-associated TCR beta chains recognize cytomegalovirus antigens. Specific HLA alleles were associated with 15,000 to 20,000 TCR beta sequences at a false discovery rate of 0.05 in a later analysis. The classifier was reported to diagnose cytomegalovirus status with high specificity and sensitivity in both the original cohort and the validation cohort. A later analysis found that TCR association rates varied across HLA loci, with DRB1 alleles showing the most associated TCRs and HLA-C alleles the fewest. In an earlier analysis of several hundred of the donors, most TCR beta V segments were observed in productive rearrangements about 87% or about 30% of the time, broadly matching IMGT annotations.

V trim: 4 bases; J trim: 4 bases; unmatched bases: 9. The cysteine opens and the phenylalanine closes a CDR3 of 15 amino acids. Of the read, only the CDR3 DNA is kept; its 45 bases are in frame from base 1. Per the germline V gene, SGHRS is the CDR1 and YFSETQ is the CDR2. Libraries came from the immunoSEQ multiplex PCR assay. The multiplex PCR relied on a mix of 60 forward primers for TCR Vbeta segments and 13 reverse primers for TCR Jbeta segments. The CDR3 region of rearranged TCR beta genes was amplified from genomic DNA by a multiplex PCR assay. The Illumina HiSeq System was used to sequence the amplified TCR beta libraries as 87-base-pair reads. The study's own analysis went as follows. A later analysis counted 65 million to 90 million unique TCR beta chains across the roughly 700 repertoires, and approximately 11 million of these chains were shared by at least two donors. To remove PCR and sequencing errors, raw reads were error-corrected and collapsed into unique sequences using a nearest-neighbor algorithm that merged closely related sequences. V, D and J gene segments were assigned by aligning CDR3 sequences to IMGT reference sequences. For a sequence to be retained, a match of at least six nucleotides to both a V gene segment and a J gene segment was required. A rearrangement was called productive if the CDR3 had no stop codons and remained in frame with V and J, and every other rearrangement was called non-productive. Following IMGT convention, CDR3 was defined as the stretch from the second conserved V-encoded cysteine up to the conserved J-encoded phenylalanine. Sequences without an unambiguous match to a single V gene segment were excluded from the earlier analysis of 500 to 700 of the donors. In an earlier analysis of approximately 590 of the donors, V segments were called functional above 56.7% productive rearrangements and were called segregating when the between-donor standard deviation exceeded 5%. A statistical classification framework was built for diagnosing cytomegalovirus status from the catalog of TCR beta chain sequences. A later analysis assigned V and J genes by comparing TCR nucleotide sequences with IMGT/GENE-DB human TR gene sequences. A later analysis assigned CDR3 sequences and most-parsimonious VDJ recombination scenarios with the TCRdist pipeline. In a later analysis, every TCR beta chain was defined by the combination of its CDR3 amino acid sequence and its V-gene family, and reads without a unique V-gene family were dropped. In a later analysis, 500 to 650 highly shared, low-generation-probability nucleotide sequences were removed to address suspected cross-contamination and a sequencing artifact. A later analysis calculated a clonal expansion index for each public chain from normalized within-repertoire ranks of inferred template counts. Generation probabilities in a later analysis came from a VDJ recombination model fitted to out-of-frame rearrangements, and those results were checked against IGoR. In a later analysis, TCR-TCR, TCR-HLA and TCR-CMV co-occurrence was scored with hypergeometric tests, and a repertoire-size bias correction was applied to TCR pairs. A later analysis estimated false discovery rates by permuting HLA or CMV assignments 20 times. A later analysis grouped co-occurring TCRs with DBSCAN, adding TCRdist sequence similarity when clustering within HLA-allele-positive subsets. Repertoires with fewer than 30,000 or more than 120,000 public chains were left out of co-occurrence clustering, as were about 5 repertoires with anomalous nucleotide sharing. The table was pulled from immuneACCESS by TCRdb, which kept in-frame rearrangements only. Such tables lose some clones; where checked, under half of the loss comes from unresolved V genes, and the rest has no known cause. V and J calls and clone size follow that table, whereas D and trimming were derived from the DNA. Recorded for this sample are approximately 160,000 clones; about 64% of them occurred a single time. In total, the top ten clones hold 1.1% to 1.5% of the sample.

The cohort was made up of 666 healthy bone marrow donors. At the time of sampling, every cohort member was nominally healthy, though immune exposures that went unrecorded were likely present. The donor was CMV seronegative and was included in the group of 352 seronegative cohort members. A peripheral blood sample was provided by each donor, and peripheral blood mononuclear cells were used for TCR beta sequencing. The Qiagen DNeasy Blood Extraction Kit was used to extract genomic DNA from the blood cell samples. In regard to this clone: It lacks a known antigen. Base qualities are missing; no much larger clone stands one base away.

The receptor was derived from a man in his fifties in good health and CMV-seronegative. Specimen: PBMCs. The chain is made from TRBV5-1 and TRBJ2-5, with TRBD1 identical over 8 junction bases. The CDR3 has the sequence CASSRPGQGAETQYF. The sequenced DNA: TGCGCCAGCAGCCGGCCGGGGCAGGGGGCAGAGACCCAGTACTTC. The full variable domain, completed from the reference TRBV5-1 and TRBJ2-5 proteins outside the CDR3, reads KAGVTQTPRYLIKTRGQQVTLSCSPISGHRSVSWYQQTPGQGLQFLFEYFSETQRNKGNFPGRFSGRQFSNSRSEMNVSTLELGDSALYLCASSRPGQGAETQYFGPGTRLLVL.